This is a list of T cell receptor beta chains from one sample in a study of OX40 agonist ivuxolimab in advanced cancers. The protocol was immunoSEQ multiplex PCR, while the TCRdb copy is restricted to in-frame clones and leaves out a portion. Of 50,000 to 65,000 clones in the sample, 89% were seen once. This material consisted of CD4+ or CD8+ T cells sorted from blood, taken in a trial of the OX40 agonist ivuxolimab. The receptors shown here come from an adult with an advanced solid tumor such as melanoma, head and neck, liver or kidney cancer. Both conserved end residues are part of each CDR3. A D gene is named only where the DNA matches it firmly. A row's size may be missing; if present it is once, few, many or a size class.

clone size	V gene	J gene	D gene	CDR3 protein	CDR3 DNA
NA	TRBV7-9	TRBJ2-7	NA	CASSLGIGEQYF	TGTGCCAGCAGCTTAGGTATAGGGGAGCAGTACTTC
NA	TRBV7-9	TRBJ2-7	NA	CASSLRREQYF	TGTGCCAGCAGCCTCCGACGGGAGCAGTACTTC
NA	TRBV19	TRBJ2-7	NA	CASSTGTGDEQYF	TGTGCCAGTAGTACGGGAACCGGGGACGAGCAGTACTTC
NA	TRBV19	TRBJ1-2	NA	CASSGGIYGYTF	TGTGCCAGTAGTGGGGGGATCTATGGCTACACCTTC
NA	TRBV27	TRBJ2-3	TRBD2	CASSLGGGPSGRTDTQYF	TGTGCCAGCAGTCTAGGGGGAGGGCCTAGCGGGAGAACAGATACGCAGTATTTT
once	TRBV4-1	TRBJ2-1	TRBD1	CASGQGTEQFF	TGCGCCAGCGGACAGGGCACTGAGCAGTTCTTC
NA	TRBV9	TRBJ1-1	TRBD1	CASSVPRDSTWNTEAFF	TGTGCCAGCAGCGTGCCCCGGGACAGCACATGGAACACTGAAGCTTTCTTT
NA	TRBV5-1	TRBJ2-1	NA	CASSPGAGSGYNEQFF	TGCGCCAGCAGCCCGGGGGCGGGTTCGGGGTACAATGAGCAGTTCTTC
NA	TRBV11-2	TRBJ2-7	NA	CASSPFGGIYEQYF	TGTGCCAGCAGCCCTTTTGGGGGAATCTACGAGCAGTACTTC
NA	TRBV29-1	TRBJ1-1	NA	CSVEGRRVNTEAFF	TGCAGCGTTGAGGGGAGGCGGGTAAACACTGAAGCTTTCTTT
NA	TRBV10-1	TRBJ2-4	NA	CASSDVGVEGIQYF	TGCGCCAGCAGTGATGTGGGGGTGGAAGGCATTCAGTACTTC
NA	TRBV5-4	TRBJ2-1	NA	CASSWDIYNEQFF	TGTGCCAGCAGCTGGGACATTTACAATGAGCAGTTCTTC
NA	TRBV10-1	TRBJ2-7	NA	CASSERGTPLGEQYF	TGCGCCAGCAGTGAGAGGGGGACACCTCTGGGCGAGCAGTACTTC
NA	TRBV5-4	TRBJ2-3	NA	CATATSTDTQYF	TGTGCCACCGCAACTAGCACAGATACGCAGTATTTT
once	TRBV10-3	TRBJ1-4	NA	CAAGTEAEKLFF	TGTGCCGCCGGGACGGAGGCAGAAAAACTGTTTTTT
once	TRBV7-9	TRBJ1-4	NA	CASSLGKEKLFF	TGTGCCAGCAGCTTAGGGAAAGAAAAACTGTTTTTT
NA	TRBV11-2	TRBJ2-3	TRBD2	CASSLGVAGAYTDTQYF	TGTGCCAGCAGCTTGGGGGTAGCGGGGGCCTACACAGATACGCAGTATTTT
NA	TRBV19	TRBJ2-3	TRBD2	CASSIPYDGTSGSRDTQYF	TGTGCCAGTAGTATACCTTACGACGGGACTAGCGGGAGTAGGGATACGCAGTATTTT
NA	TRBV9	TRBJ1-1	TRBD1	CASSTDRAEAFF	TGTGCCAGCAGCACCGACAGGGCGGAAGCTTTCTTT
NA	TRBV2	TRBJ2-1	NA	CASSEGDFGDLSYNEQFF	TGTGCCAGCAGTGAAGGCGATTTCGGGGATTTATCCTACAATGAGCAGTTCTTC
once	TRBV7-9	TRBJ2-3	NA	CASSKMGDTQYF	TGTGCCAGCAGCAAAATGGGAGATACGCAGTATTTT
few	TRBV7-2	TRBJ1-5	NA	CASSLSGSLQQPQHF	TGTGCCAGCAGCTTATCAGGTTCCCTCCAACAGCCCCAGCATTTT
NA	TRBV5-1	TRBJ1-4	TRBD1	CASSSNLQGAANEKLFF	TGCGCCAGCAGCTCCAATCTACAGGGGGCAGCTAATGAAAAACTGTTTTTT
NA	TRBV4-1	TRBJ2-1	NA	CASSHRIRDPQFF	TGCGCCAGCAGCCACCGCATCCGGGACCCGCAGTTCTTC
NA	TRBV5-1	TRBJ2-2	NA	CASSLDTGELFF	TGCGCCAGCAGCTTGGATACCGGGGAGCTGTTTTTT
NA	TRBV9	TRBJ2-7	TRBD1	CASSIGTAATYEQYF	TGTGCCAGCAGTATTGGGACAGCGGCCACATACGAGCAGTACTTC
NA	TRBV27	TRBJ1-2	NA	CASSTTPPRTDSYGYTF	TGTGCCAGCAGTACCACCCCCCCTCGGACGGATTCCTATGGCTACACCTTC
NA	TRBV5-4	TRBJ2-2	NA	CASSPDGNTGELFF	TGTGCCAGCAGCCCGGACGGGAACACCGGGGAGCTGTTTTTT
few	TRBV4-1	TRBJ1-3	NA	CASSQGQGSGNTIYF	TGCGCCAGCAGCCAAGGGCAGGGTTCAGGAAACACCATATATTTT
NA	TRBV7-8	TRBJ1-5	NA	CASSLRYGYKEPQHF	TGTGCCAGCAGCTTACGGTACGGGTATAAGGAGCCCCAGCATTTT
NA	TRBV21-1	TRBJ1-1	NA	CAGSRGKAFF	TGTGCGGGCAGTCGGGGGAAAGCTTTCTTT
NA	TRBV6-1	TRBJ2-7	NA	CASSASTDYEQYF	TGTGCCAGCAGTGCCTCGACAGACTACGAGCAGTACTTC
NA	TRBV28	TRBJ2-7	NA	CASRPTLIRDKSYEQYF	TGTGCCAGCAGGCCCACCTTAATACGGGACAAATCCTACGAGCAGTACTTC
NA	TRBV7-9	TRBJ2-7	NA	CASSPPPGRESYEQYF	TGTGCCAGCAGCCCCCCTCCGGGCAGGGAGTCCTACGAGCAGTACTTC
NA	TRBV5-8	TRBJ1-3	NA	CASSLGTEWWLGNTIYF	TGTGCCAGCAGCTTGGGCACCGAGTGGTGGCTCGGAAACACCATATATTTT
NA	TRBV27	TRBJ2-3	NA	CASSLSSGRIDTQYF	TGTGCCAGCAGTTTATCTTCAGGGCGAATAGATACGCAGTATTTT
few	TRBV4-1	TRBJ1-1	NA	CASSQESDPEAFF	TGCGCCAGCAGCCAAGAGAGTGATCCTGAAGCTTTCTTT
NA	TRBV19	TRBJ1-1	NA	CASSIVGYGTEAFF	TGTGCCAGTAGTATAGTAGGGTACGGCACTGAAGCTTTCTTT
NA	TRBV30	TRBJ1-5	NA	CAWDRPGAGGQPQHF	TGTGCCTGGGACCGACCAGGGGCAGGAGGTCAGCCCCAGCATTTT
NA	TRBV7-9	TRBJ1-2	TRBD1	CASSGIRTGSSYGYTF	TGTGCCAGCAGCGGGATTCGGACAGGGTCGAGCTATGGCTACACCTTC
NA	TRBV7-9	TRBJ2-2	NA	CASSAPGANTGELFF	TGTGCCAGCAGCGCGCCGGGAGCCAACACCGGGGAGCTGTTTTTT
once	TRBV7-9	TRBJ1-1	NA	CASSLGTAEAFF	TGTGCCAGCAGCTTAGGCACGGCTGAAGCTTTCTTT
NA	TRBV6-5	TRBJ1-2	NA	CASKGRTDNYGYTF	TGTGCCAGCAAGGGTAGGACAGATAACTATGGCTACACCTTC
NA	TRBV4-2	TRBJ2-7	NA	CASSSRGYGYEQYF	TGTGCCAGCAGCAGCCGGGGGTACGGCTACGAGCAGTACTTC
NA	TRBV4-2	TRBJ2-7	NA	CASSQPDHDSYEQYF	TGTGCCAGCAGCCAACCCGACCACGACTCCTACGAGCAGTACTTC
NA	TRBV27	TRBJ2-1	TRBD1	CASSLGTGPRDEQFF	TGTGCCAGCAGTTTGGGGACAGGGCCTAGGGATGAGCAGTTCTTC
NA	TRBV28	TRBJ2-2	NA	CASTPRDAGELFF	TGTGCCAGCACCCCCAGGGACGCCGGGGAGCTGTTTTTT
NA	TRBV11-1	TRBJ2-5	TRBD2	CASSFSLGGLQETQYF	TGTGCCAGCAGCTTTAGTCTCGGGGGGTTACAAGAGACCCAGTACTTC
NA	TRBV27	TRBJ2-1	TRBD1	CASSSGTGSFF	TGTGCCAGCAGTTCTGGGACAGGGTCGTTCTTC
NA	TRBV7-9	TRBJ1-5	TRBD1	CASSPITGGNQPQHF	TGTGCCAGCAGCCCCATAACAGGGGGCAATCAGCCCCAGCATTTT
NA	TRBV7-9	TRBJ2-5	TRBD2	CASSLPHRPASGGQETQYF	TGTGCCAGCAGCTTACCCCACCGACCGGCTAGCGGAGGACAAGAGACCCAGTACTTC
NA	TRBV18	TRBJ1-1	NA	CASSPPEARWNAFF	TGTGCCAGCTCACCACCCGAAGCCAGGTGGAACGCTTTCTTT
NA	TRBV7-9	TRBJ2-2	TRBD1	CASSFANRGYTGELFF	TGTGCCAGCAGCTTCGCGAACAGGGGATACACCGGGGAGCTGTTTTTT